One T cell receptor beta chain is described in this entry. In the original processing: Counts of nucleated cells, estimated from reference gene primer amplification, were obtained. Clones were read by immunoSEQ multiplex PCR, and TCRdb kept only the in-frame ones, dropping some. The DNA gave D and trimming, while V, J and clone size come from that table. Of a few hundred thousand clones in the sample, over 75% are singletons; the top ten hold under 2.5%. CDR1 and CDR2 from the germline V gene are MGHDK and SYGVNS. The ends lost 3 bases at V and 0 bases at J; junction bases unmatched: 6. The CDR3 runs to 16 residues. The sample belongs to a study of blood T cell repertoires in COVID-19. Across the study: Acute-phase and convalescent COVID-19 samples originated in the United States, Italy and Spain. T cells, B-cell-depleted T cells, or PBMCs provided the cDNA or gDNA that served as material.

The rearrangement uses TRBV25-1 and TRBJ2-3; the match to TRBD1 covers 7 bases. The sample was peripheral blood. The sequence came from a man in his forties or fifties with active or convalescent COVID-19. The DNA of the CDR3 is TGTGCCAGCAGTGACCCCGGGACAGCGAGCACAGATACGCAGTATTTT. Translation: CASSDPGTASTDTQYF.